A single sample gave rise to the 15 T cell receptor beta chains below, sequenced in a study of shared clonotypes between healthy human individuals. Naive CD8 cells lacked CD45RO and underwent positive selection for CCR7, leaving out terminally differentiated effector memory CD45RA+ cells. Repertoires were generated with immunoSEQ multiplex PCR, while TCRdb's copy carries only in-frame clones and drops some. The data show approximately 2,200,000 clones, with just over 90% seen just once and 1.5% to 2% held by the top ten. The source material was naive CD8+ T cells from PBMCs. These receptor sequences come from a man between 18 and 29 years old in good health. Some clones in this sample may be carry-over from other donors' samples.

V is TRBV7-9 and J is TRBJ2-2, with D hard to call. V gave up 7 bases and J gave up 5 bases, with 14 bases separating them. The CDR3 consists of 14 residues. Per the germline V gene, CDR1 is SEHNR and CDR2 is FQNEAQ (reference sequence). The CDR3: CASIPLVTTGELFF. Here the CDR3 DNA reads TGTGCCAGCATCCCGCTTGTCACAACCGGGGAGCTGTTTTTT.

The chain is built from TRBV5-5 and TRBJ1-4, with D unclear. CDR3 length: 15 amino acids. CDR1 and CDR2 from the germline V gene are SGHKS and YYEKEE (reference sequence). Trimming cost V 4 bases and J 1 base, with 11 bases left between them. The CDR3 sequence is CASSGLTRTNEKLFF. CDR3 DNA: TGTGCCAGCAGCGGGCTGACGAGAACTAATGAAAAACTGTTTTTT.

The chain is built from TRBV27 and TRBJ1-1; D is unresolved. With 3 bases removed from V and 1 base from J, the gap between germline ends came to 9 bases. The germline CDR1 and CDR2 sequences are MNHEY and SMNVEV (reference sequence). This CDR3 spans 14 amino acids. The CDR3 sequence: CASSFRDANTEAFF. DNA for the CDR3: TGTGCCAGCAGTTTTCGGGATGCGAACACTGAAGCTTTCTTT.

The rearrangement uses TRBV28 and TRBJ2-7, with a possible D match to TRBD1 (6 bases). Trimming cost V 5 bases and J 0 bases, with 14 bases left between them. The germline V gene has CDR1 MDHEN and CDR2 SYDVKM. The CDR3 sequence is 15 residues long. The CDR3 protein is CASSPNEGVSYEQYF. The CDR3 DNA follows: TGTGCCAGCAGTCCGAACGAGGGGGTCTCCTACGAGCAGTACTTC.

This chain joins TRBV29-1 and TRBJ2-7, with D hard to call. The V end was cut by 7 bases, the J end by 3 bases, with 10 bases between. The CDR3 is 11 amino acids. From germline, CDR1 is SQVTM and CDR2 ANQGSEA. This chain's CDR3 is CSGILDYEQYF. The CDR3 DNA sequence: TGCAGCGGTATCCTCGACTACGAGCAGTACTTC.

This sequence joins TRBV5-8 and TRBJ2-1; unclear D gene. Germline V gives CDR1 SGHTS, CDR2 YDEGEE. Between the trimmed V and J ends, which lost 3 bases and 7 bases, there was a span of 8 bases. This CDR3 has 12 residues. DNA of the CDR3: TGTGCCAGCAGCTGGGTTGAAAATGAGCAGTTCTTC. It translates to CASSWVENEQFF.

The chain carries TRBV7-9 and TRBJ1-4; 8 bases align to TRBD1. Germline-derived CDR1 and CDR2 are SEHNR and FQNEAQ (reference sequence). This CDR3 has 16 amino acids. V lost 5 bases to trimming and J lost 5 bases; unmatched junction nucleotides: 10. As DNA, the CDR3 is TGTGCCAGCAGCAAACGGACAGGGAGAAAGAATGAAAAACTGTTTTTT. Translated, it gives CASSKRTGRKNEKLFF.

V is TRBV11-2 and J is TRBJ2-4; D tentatively fits TRBD1 or TRBD2 (7 bases each). Between the trimmed V and J ends, which lost 0 bases and 13 bases, there was a span of 16 bases. The CDR3 has 14 amino acids. Germline V CDR1 and CDR2: SGHAT, FQNNGV. DNA for the CDR3: TGTGCCAGCAGCTTAGATCGGCGGGGGACAGAGCAGTACTTC. As protein: CASSLDRRGTEQYF.

The chain has TRBV19 and TRBJ2-6; D remains unclear. Per germline, CDR1 LNHDA and CDR2 SQIVND (reference sequence). Between the trimmed V and J ends, which lost 0 bases and 0 bases, there was a span of 3 bases. The CDR3 is 15 amino acids. The CDR3: CASSIDSSGANVLTF. CDR3 DNA sequence: TGTGCCAGTAGTATAGACAGCTCTGGGGCCAACGTCCTGACTTTC.

V and J are TRBV9 and TRBJ2-1; TRBD1 is a possible D gene (6 bases). The CDR3 extends over 16 amino acids. V gave up 0 bases and J gave up 8 bases, with 18 bases separating them. CDR1 is SGDLS, CDR2 YYNGEE, per germline. The CDR3 nucleotides read TGTGCCAGCAGCGTAGTGGCAGGGGTGGTTTATGATGAGCAGTTCTTC. It codes for CASSVVAGVVYDEQFF.

The V and J genes are TRBV6-6 and TRBJ2-7, with D perhaps TRBD1 (6 bases). Germline V gene data show CDR1 as MNHNY and CDR2 as SVGAGI (reference sequence). V lost 4 bases to trimming and J lost 11 bases, with 12 bases between them. This CDR3 comprises 11 residues. The CDR3 nucleotides are TGTGCCAGCAGTTCACAGGGTTTCGAGTACTTC. Translated: CASSSQGFEYF.

In regard to this clone: One end of the junction is discordant with germline, which a read error may explain. This chain connects TRBV7-3 to TRBJ2-5, with D hard to call. The CDR3 is made up of 15 amino acids. Germline loops: CDR1 SGHTA, CDR2 FQGTGA. This chain's CDR3 is CASSLTRSGYETQYF. DNA for the CDR3: TGTGCCAGCAGCCTAACCCGGAGTGGTTACGAGACCCAGTACTTC.

The genes are TRBV29-1 and TRBJ2-1; no clear D. The germline V gene encodes CDR1 SQVTM and CDR2 ANQGSEA. Between the trimmed V and J ends, which lost 3 bases and 0 bases, there was a span of 9 bases. The length of the CDR3 is 14 residues. CDR3 amino acids: CSVDAVYSYNEQFF. The DNA for the CDR3 is TGCAGCGTTGATGCGGTTTACTCCTACAATGAGCAGTTCTTC.

On this clone: This same CDR3 is encoded by further DNA sequences in the sample. The genes are TRBV7-2 and TRBJ2-7; 7 bases are a match to TRBD1. V shed 1 base and J 2 bases; nucleotides not matched to a gene: 2. There are 14 residues in the CDR3. Per germline, CDR1 SGHTA and CDR2 FQGNSA. Here the CDR3 DNA reads TGTGCCAGCAGCTTAGGAGGGGGCACCTACGAGCAGTACTTC. Translated: CASSLGGGTYEQYF.

The chain uses TRBV25-1 and TRBJ2-7, with 10 nucleotides matching TRBD2. Germline CDR1 MGHDK, CDR2 SYGVNS. The CDR3 is 16 residues long. V gave up 0 bases and J gave up 5 bases; unmatched junction bases: 7. The CDR3 sequence is CASSEYELAGVNEQYF. CDR3 coding DNA: TGTGCCAGCAGTGAATATGAGCTAGCGGGAGTTAACGAGCAGTACTTC.